Listed here are 18 T cell receptor beta chains from one sample, sequenced in a study of cytomegalovirus exposure and HLA in healthy donors. With 60 Vbeta and 13 Jbeta primers, the PCR was carried out. Generated by immunoSEQ multiplex PCR, the TCRdb table keeps only in-frame clones and is missing some. The table has around 68,000 clones, less than 75% seen once; the top ten hold approximately 11%. Sequencing input: PBMCs. The receptors derive from a woman between 25 and 40 years old in good health and CMV-seronegative.

This clone came up once. No conserved phenylalanine or tryptophan is present at the end of the CDR3, so a read error is the likely explanation. The chain uses TRBV7-6 and TRBJ1-1; no clear D gene. This CDR3 is 14 amino acids long. Germline V gives CDR1 SGHVS, CDR2 FNYEAQ. V lost 3 bases, J lost 5 bases, and 13 bases lay in between. The DNA for the CDR3 is TGTGCCAGCAGCTTTGAAGGATCTGGGACTGAAGCTTTCGTT. It specifies CASSFEGSGTEAFV.

The V gene is TRBV9, the J gene TRBJ1-1, with no clear D. V was shortened by 3 bases and J by 6 bases, with 12 bases between the two germline ends. In germline, CDR1 is SGDLS, CDR2 YYNGEE. This CDR3 has 13 amino acids. DNA of the CDR3: TGTGCCAGCAGCGCCGGGAGTAAATCTGAAGCTTTCTTT. Amino acid sequence: CASSAGSKSEAFF.

V gene TRBV5-1 combines with J gene TRBJ2-3; TRBD2 aligns across 12 bases. Germline V gene data show CDR1 as SGHRS and CDR2 as YFSETQ. CDR3 length: 17 amino acids. Trimming took 2 bases from V and 1 from J; bases not matched to a gene: 5. The CDR3 spells CASSLGLAGLGTDTQYF. The CDR3 DNA is TGCGCCAGCAGCTTAGGACTAGCGGGGTTAGGCACAGATACGCAGTATTTT.

In its sample, this clone was seen a few times. This chain links TRBV5-1 with TRBJ1-1; TRBD1 aligns across 7 bases. The V and J ends lost 4 bases and 4 bases, in that order; junction bases with no gene match: 7. The germline V gene has CDR1 SGHRS and CDR2 YFSETQ. This CDR3 has 14 amino acids. The DNA for the CDR3 is TGCGCCAGCAGCGCTCTGGCAGGGGGCACTGAAGCTTTCTTT. Protein: CASSALAGGTEAFF.

The chain recombines TRBV18 with TRBJ1-2; tentative D call: TRBD1 (6 bases). Per the germline V gene, CDR1 is KGHSH and CDR2 is LQKENI. The length of the CDR3 is 14 residues. The ends were cut back, 2 bases at V and 5 bases at J, with 12 bases in the middle. The CDR3 DNA reads TGTGCCAGCTCACCAGCAGGGGACATTTATGGCTACACCTTC. As protein: CASSPAGDIYGYTF.

V usage is TRBV7-2 and J usage is TRBJ2-5, with 10 bases matching TRBD2. The junction had 2 bases not matched to a gene; V was cut back by 2 bases and J by 2 bases. The CDR3 contains 15 residues. CDR1 and CDR2 (germline): SGHTA, FQGNSA. In nucleotides, the CDR3 is TGTGCCAGCAGCTTACAGCGGGGGGGACAAGAGACCCAGTACTTC. Encoded protein: CASSLQRGGQETQYF.

This chain links TRBV6-6 with TRBJ2-2; TRBD1 matches at 8 bases. The CDR3 runs to 16 residues. Losses at the gene ends were 2 bases for V and 7 bases for J; bases not matched to a gene: 9. The V gene's germline CDR1 is MNHNY and CDR2 SVGAGI (reference sequence). This CDR3 is CASSYPQTGVRGELFF. The CDR3, as DNA: TGTGCCAGCAGTTACCCTCAGACAGGGGTCCGCGGGGAGCTGTTTTTT.

The V gene is TRBV5-1, the J gene TRBJ2-1; a possible D gene is TRBD1 (6 bases). V was pared by 2 bases and J by 6 bases, with 12 bases between. The CDR3 has 14 amino acids. The germline V gene has CDR1 SGHRS and CDR2 YFSETQ. The CDR3 region is CASSFSTGSNEQFF. The CDR3 DNA is TGCGCCAGCAGCTTCTCCACAGGGAGCAATGAGCAGTTCTTC.

The chain joins TRBV6-5 to TRBJ1-1; 7 nucleotides agree with TRBD1. The J segment lost 0 bases and the V segment lost 6 bases, leaving 4 bases of the junction unmatched. The germline CDR1 and CDR2 sequences are MNHEY and SVGAGI. The length of the CDR3 is 14 residues. The CDR3, as DNA: TGTGCCAGCAGCAGGGGGGCAATGAACACTGAAGCTTTCTTT. It yields the protein CASSRGAMNTEAFF.

The sample holds a few counts of this clone. This sequence joins TRBV2 and TRBJ2-2; D perhaps matches TRBD1 (6 bases). CDR1 is SNHLY and CDR2 is FYNNEI in the germline V gene. This CDR3 spans 12 amino acids. Trimming stripped 7 bases from V and 5 bases from J, with 8 bases between. This CDR3 is CASTGHTGELFF. DNA of the CDR3: TGTGCCAGCACGGGACATACCGGGGAGCTGTTTTTT.

The chain carries TRBV27 and TRBJ1-4; 8 bases agree with TRBD1. The trim removed 6 bases at V and 8 bases at J, leaving 5 bases unmatched. CDR1 and CDR2 from the germline V gene are MNHEY and SMNVEV (reference sequence). The CDR3 is 13 residues long. Written as DNA, the CDR3 is TGTGCCAGCAGCGGCAGGGGGCGAGAAAAACTGTTTTTT. Translation gives CASSGRGREKLFF.

The chain has TRBV7-9 and TRBJ1-2; maybe TRBD1 (6 bases). CDR1 is SEHNR, CDR2 FQNEAQ, per germline (reference sequence). This CDR3 is built from 15 residues. Trimming took off 6 bases at V and 3 bases at J, with 17 bases between the two ends. The CDR3 sequence is CASSSWGQEDYGYTF. DNA for the CDR3: TGTGCCAGCAGTTCTTGGGGACAAGAGGACTATGGCTACACCTTC.

This clone was counted a few times. The chain carries TRBV14 and TRBJ1-1; TRBD1 might be the D (6 bases). The V gene's germline CDR1 is SGHDN and CDR2 FVKESK. This CDR3 is built from 14 residues. With 8 bases removed from V and 1 base from J, the gap between germline ends came to 14 bases. The CDR3 protein is CASATGAGNTEAFF. CDR3 nucleotides: TGTGCCAGCGCGACAGGCGCAGGGAACACTGAAGCTTTCTTT.

This clone was recorded a few times. V is TRBV19 and J is TRBJ1-2; 11 bases map to TRBD1. The CDR3 loop spans 15 amino acids. With 3 bases clipped from V and 8 bases from J, the junction kept 8 bases outside the gene matches. In germline, CDR1 is LNHDA, CDR2 SQIVND (reference sequence). The CDR3 region is CASSMGTGGREGYTF. The CDR3 DNA is TGTGCCAGTAGTATGGGGACAGGGGGACGGGAAGGCTACACCTTC.

This clone appeared a few times. V gene TRBV28 combines with J gene TRBJ2-5; maybe TRBD2 (7 bases). The CDR3 contains 15 residues. Trimming cost V 7 bases and J 5 bases, with 20 bases left between them. Per the germline V gene, CDR1 is MDHEN and CDR2 is SYDVKM. The CDR3 spells CASTPGGGYLETQYF. CDR3 nucleotides: TGTGCCAGCACCCCCGGCGGGGGCTATTTGGAGACCCAGTACTTC. The whole variable domain, remainder taken from reference TRBV28 and TRBJ2-5, is DVKVTQSSRYLVKRTGEKVFLECVQDMDHENMFWYRQDPGLGLRLIYFSYDVKMKEKGDIPEGYSVSREKKERFSLILESASTNQTSMYLCASTPGGGYLETQYFGPGTRLLVL.

This clone occurred a few times. The V and J genes are TRBV6-1 and TRBJ1-1, with D possibly TRBD1 on 5 matching bases. This CDR3 comprises 15 residues. Between the trimmed V and J ends, which lost 2 bases and 5 bases, there was a span of 15 bases. From germline, CDR1 is MNHNS and CDR2 SASEGT. The CDR3 sequence is CASSERGLRRTEAFF. CDR3 DNA sequence: TGTGCCAGCAGTGAAAGGGGACTCCGGCGGACTGAAGCTTTCTTT.

V and J are TRBV29-1 and TRBJ2-7; 10 bases align to TRBD1. The germline gives CDR1 SQVTM, CDR2 ANQGSEA. V was pared by 4 bases and J by 5 bases, with 2 bases of the junction left unmatched. CDR3 length: 12 residues. The CDR3 nucleotides are TGCAGCGTTGTGACAGGGGGCCACGAGCAGTACTTC. This encodes CSVVTGGHEQYF.

This clone was observed a single time. The V call is TRBV4-1, the J call TRBJ2-3; D perhaps matches TRBD1 (6 bases). CDR3 size: 15 residues. V shed 2 bases and J shed 6 bases, with 15 bases lying between them. Per germline, CDR1 MGHRA and CDR2 YSYEKL. The chain's CDR3 is CASSQLGASADTQYF. As DNA, the CDR3 is TGCGCCAGCAGCCAACTGGGGGCCTCGGCGGATACGCAGTATTTT.